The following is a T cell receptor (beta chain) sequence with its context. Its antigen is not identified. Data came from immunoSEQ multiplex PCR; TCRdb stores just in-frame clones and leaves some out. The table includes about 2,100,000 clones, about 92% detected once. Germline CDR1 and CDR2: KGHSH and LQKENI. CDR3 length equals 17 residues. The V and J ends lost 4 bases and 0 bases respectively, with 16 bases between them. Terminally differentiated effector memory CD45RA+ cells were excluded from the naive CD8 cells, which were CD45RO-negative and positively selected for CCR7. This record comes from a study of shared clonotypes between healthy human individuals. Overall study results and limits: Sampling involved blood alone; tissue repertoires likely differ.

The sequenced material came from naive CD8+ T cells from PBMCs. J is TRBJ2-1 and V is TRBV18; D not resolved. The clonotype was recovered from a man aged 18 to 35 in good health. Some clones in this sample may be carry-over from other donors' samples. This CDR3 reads CASSQIKFISSYNEQFF. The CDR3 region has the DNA TGTGCCAGCTCACAAATAAAATTTATAAGCTCCTACAATGAGCAGTTCTTC.